The subject of this entry is one TCR beta chain. The antigen is undetermined. Data came from immunoSEQ multiplex PCR; TCRdb stores just in-frame clones and leaves some out. The table records under 15,000 clones, 84% of them present only once. This record belongs to a study of PD-1 blockade in classical Hodgkin lymphoma. There was relapse after autologous stem cell transplantation in every patient, and there was variation in brentuximab vedotin exposure. Broader study findings: Possible causes of repertoire differences, disease activity or prior therapy, remain undefined. Complete responders started with a diversity level that resembled newly diagnosed patients at baseline. Some patients started nivolumab under 1 year after ASCT, and they were excluded.

The V end was cut by 3 bases, the J end by 5 bases, with 10 bases between. Germline-derived CDR1 and CDR2 are LGHNT and FRNRAP. CDR3 length equals 13 residues. This sequence originates from a human donor with classical Hodgkin lymphoma. V gene TRBV12-5 combines with J gene TRBJ2-5; D gene uncertain. Specimen: peripheral blood mononuclear cells (PBMCs), collected at baseline. The CDR3 coding sequence is TGTGCTAGTGGTTTAGGGCTCACGGAGACCCAGTACTTC. Translated: CASGLGLTETQYF.